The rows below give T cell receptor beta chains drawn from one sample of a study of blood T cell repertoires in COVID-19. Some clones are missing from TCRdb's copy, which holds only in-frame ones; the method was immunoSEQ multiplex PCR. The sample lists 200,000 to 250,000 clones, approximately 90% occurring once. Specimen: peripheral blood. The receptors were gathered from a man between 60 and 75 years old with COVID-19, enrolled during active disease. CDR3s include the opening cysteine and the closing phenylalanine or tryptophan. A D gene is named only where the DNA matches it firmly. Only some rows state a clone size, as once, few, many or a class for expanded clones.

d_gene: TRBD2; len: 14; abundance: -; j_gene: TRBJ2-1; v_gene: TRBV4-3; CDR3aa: CASSQGGSGSGQFF; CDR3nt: TGCGCCAGCAGCCAAGGAGGTAGCGGGAGCGGGCAGTTCTTC
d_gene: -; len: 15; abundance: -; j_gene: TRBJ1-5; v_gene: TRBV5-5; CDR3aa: CASSLHGRSNQPQHF; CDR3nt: TGTGCCAGCAGCTTACACGGGAGGTCCAATCAGCCCCAGCATTTT
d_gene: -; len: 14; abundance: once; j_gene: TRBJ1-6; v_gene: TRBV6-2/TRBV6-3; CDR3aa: CASSYTGPNSPLHF; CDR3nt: TGTGCCAGCAGTTACACAGGGCCGAATTCACCCCTCCACTTT
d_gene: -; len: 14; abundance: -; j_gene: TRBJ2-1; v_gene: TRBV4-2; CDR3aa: CASSQGGTLNEQFF; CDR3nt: TGTGCCAGCAGCCAAGGAGGCACCCTTAATGAGCAGTTCTTC
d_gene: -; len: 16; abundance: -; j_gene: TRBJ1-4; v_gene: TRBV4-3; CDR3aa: CASSQRQSATNEKLFF; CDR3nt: TGCGCCAGCAGCCAACGACAGAGTGCAACTAATGAAAAACTGTTTTTT
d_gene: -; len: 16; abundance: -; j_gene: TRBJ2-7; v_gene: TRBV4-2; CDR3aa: CASSWEYRVYAYEQYF; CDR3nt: TGTGCCAGCAGCTGGGAATACAGGGTTTATGCCTACGAGCAGTACTTC
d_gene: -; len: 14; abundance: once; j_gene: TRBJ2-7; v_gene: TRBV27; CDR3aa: CASSTGDSSYEQYF; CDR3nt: TGTGCCAGCAGTACAGGGGACTCTTCCTACGAGCAGTACTTC
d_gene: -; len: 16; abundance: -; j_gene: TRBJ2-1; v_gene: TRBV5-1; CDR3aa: CASSFTTGGLYNEQFF; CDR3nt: TGCGCCAGCAGCTTCACGACAGGAGGCCTCTACAATGAGCAGTTCTTC
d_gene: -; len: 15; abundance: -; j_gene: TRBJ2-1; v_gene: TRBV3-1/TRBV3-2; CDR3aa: CASSQGQGPYNEQFF; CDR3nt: TGTGCCAGCAGCCAAGGCCAGGGCCCCTACAATGAGCAGTTCTTC
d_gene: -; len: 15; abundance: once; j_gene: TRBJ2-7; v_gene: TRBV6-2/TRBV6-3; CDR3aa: CASSYSARSSYEQYF; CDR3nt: TGTGCCAGCAGTTACTCTGCTAGGAGCTCCTACGAGCAGTACTTC
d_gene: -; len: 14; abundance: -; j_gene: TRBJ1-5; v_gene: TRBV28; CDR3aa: CASSPSVSNQPQHF; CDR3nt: TGTGCCAGCAGTCCAAGCGTAAGCAATCAGCCCCAGCATTTT
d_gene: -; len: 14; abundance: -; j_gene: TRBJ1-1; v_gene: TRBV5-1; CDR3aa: CASSFTAPNTEAFF; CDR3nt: TGCGCCAGCAGCTTTACAGCTCCGAACACTGAAGCTTTCTTT
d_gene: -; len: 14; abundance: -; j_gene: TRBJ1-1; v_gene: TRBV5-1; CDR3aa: CASSSGQMGTEAFF; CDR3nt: TGCGCCAGCAGCTCAGGACAGATGGGGACTGAAGCTTTCTTT
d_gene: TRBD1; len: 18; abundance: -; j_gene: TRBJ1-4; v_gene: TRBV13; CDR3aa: CASSASRDRDTFNEKLFF; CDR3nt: TGTGCCAGCAGCGCAAGCCGGGACAGGGACACCTTTAATGAAAAACTGTTTTTT
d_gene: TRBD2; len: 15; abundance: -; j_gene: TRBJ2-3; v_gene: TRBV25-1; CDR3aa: CASDSIGGKGDTQYF; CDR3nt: TGTGCCAGCGACTCGATCGGGGGGAAAGGAGATACGCAGTATTTT
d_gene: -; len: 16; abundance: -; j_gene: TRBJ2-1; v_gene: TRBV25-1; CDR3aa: CASSELGDASYNEQFF; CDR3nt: TGTGCCAGCAGTGAACTAGGGGATGCCTCCTACAATGAGCAGTTCTTC
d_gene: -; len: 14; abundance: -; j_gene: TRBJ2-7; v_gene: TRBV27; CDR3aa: CASSSHLSSYEQYF; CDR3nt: TGTGCCAGCAGTTCCCATTTGAGCTCCTACGAGCAGTACTTC
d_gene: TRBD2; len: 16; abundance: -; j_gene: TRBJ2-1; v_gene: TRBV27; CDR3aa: CASSPLAGLAGGEQFF; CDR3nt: TGTGCCAGCAGTCCCCTTGCGGGACTAGCGGGAGGTGAGCAGTTCTTC
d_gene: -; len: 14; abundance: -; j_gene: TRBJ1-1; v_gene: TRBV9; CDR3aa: CASSVGGVNTEAFF; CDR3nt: TGTGCCAGCAGCGTAGGCGGGGTGAACACTGAAGCTTTCTTT
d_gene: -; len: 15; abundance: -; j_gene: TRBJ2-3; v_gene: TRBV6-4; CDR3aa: CASSEMGASTDTQYF; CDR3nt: TGTGCCAGCAGTGAAATGGGAGCCAGCACAGATACGCAGTATTTT
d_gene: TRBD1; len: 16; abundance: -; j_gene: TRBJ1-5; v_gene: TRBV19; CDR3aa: CASRGTGGNGNQPQHF; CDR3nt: TGTGCCAGTAGGGGGACAGGGGGCAACGGCAATCAGCCCCAGCATTTT
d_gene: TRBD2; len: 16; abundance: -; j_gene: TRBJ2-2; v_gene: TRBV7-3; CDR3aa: CASSSGLAGGSGELFF; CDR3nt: TGTGCCAGCAGCTCCGGACTAGCGGGGGGTTCCGGGGAGCTGTTTTTT
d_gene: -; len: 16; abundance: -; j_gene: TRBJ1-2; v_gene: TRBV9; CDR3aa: CASSVDPTAVLFGYTF; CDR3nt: TGTGCCAGCAGCGTAGATCCGACAGCCGTCCTATTTGGCTACACCTTC
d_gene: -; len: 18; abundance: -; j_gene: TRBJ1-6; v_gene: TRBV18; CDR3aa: CASSPPRGAAENNSPLHF; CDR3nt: TGTGCCAGCTCACCACCGCGTGGGGCAGCAGAAAATAATTCACCCCTCCACTTT
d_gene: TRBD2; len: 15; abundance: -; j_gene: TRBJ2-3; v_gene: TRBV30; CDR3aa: CAWRLGLAGADTQYF; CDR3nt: TGTGCCTGGAGATTGGGACTAGCGGGAGCTGATACGCAGTATTTT
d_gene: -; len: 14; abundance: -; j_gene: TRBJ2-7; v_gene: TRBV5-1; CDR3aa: CASSPRGTLYEQYF; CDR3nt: TGCGCCTCCAGCCCCAGGGGTACCCTCTACGAGCAGTACTTC
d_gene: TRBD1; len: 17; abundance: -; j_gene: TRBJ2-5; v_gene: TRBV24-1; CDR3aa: CATSDFLSGTGGETQYF; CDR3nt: TGTGCCACCAGTGATTTTCTTTCCGGGACAGGGGGAGAGACCCAGTACTTC
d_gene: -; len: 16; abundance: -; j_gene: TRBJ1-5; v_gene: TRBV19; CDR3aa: CASSIEAAGSNQPQHF; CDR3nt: TGTGCCAGTAGTATCGAGGCGGCGGGGAGCAATCAGCCCCAGCATTTT
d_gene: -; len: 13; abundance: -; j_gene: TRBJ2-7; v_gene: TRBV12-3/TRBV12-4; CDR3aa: CASGDTVSYEQYF; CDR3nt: TGTGCCAGCGGTGATACGGTTTCCTACGAGCAGTACTTC
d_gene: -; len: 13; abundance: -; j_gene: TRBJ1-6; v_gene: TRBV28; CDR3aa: CASIGGRDSPLHF; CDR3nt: TGTGCCAGCATTGGCGGGAGAGATTCACCCCTCCACTTT
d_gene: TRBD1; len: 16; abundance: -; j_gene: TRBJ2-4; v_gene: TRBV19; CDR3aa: CASSPWTGEAKNIQYF; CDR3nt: TGTGCCAGTAGTCCCTGGACAGGGGAGGCCAAAAACATTCAGTACTTC
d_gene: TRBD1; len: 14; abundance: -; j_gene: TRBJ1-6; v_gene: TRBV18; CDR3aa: CASSQGTGTSPLHF; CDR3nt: TGTGCCAGCTCACAAGGGACAGGGACTTCACCCCTCCACTTT
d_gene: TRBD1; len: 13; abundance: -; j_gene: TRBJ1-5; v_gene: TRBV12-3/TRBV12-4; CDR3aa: CASRGTGNQPQHF; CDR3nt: TGTGCCAGCAGGGGGACAGGAAATCAGCCCCAGCATTTT
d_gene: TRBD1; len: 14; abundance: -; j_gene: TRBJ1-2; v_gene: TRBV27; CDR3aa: CASRRSGTGDGYTF; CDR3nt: TGTGCCAGCAGACGATCCGGGACAGGTGATGGCTACACCTTC
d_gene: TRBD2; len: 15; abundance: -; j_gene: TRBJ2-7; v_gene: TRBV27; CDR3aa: CASSLRGTSGYEQYF; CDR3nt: TGTGCCAGCAGTTTAAGGGGGACTAGCGGCTACGAGCAGTACTTC
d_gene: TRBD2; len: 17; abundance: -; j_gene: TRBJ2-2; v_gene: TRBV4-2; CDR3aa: CASSQDGVAGALGELFF; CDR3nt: TGTGCCAGCAGCCAAGATGGGGTAGCGGGAGCTCTCGGGGAGCTGTTTTTT
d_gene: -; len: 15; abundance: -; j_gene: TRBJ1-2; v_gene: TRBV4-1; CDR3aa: CASSQDATDRYGYTF; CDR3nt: TGCGCCAGCAGCCAAGATGCGACAGACCGCTATGGCTACACCTTC
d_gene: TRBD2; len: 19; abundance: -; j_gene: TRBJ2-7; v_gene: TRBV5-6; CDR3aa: CASSYLQGPGTSLTYEQYF; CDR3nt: TGTGCCAGCAGCTACTTACAGGGACCCGGGACTAGCCTTACATACGAGCAGTACTTC
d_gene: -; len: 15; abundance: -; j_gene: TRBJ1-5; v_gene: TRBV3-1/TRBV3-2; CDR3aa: CASSQGGGGNQPQHF; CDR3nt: TGTGCCAGCAGCCAAGGGGGGGGAGGCAATCAGCCCCAGCATTTT
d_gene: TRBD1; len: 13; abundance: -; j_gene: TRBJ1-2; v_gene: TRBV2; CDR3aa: CASSWTGEGGYTF; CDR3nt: TGTGCCAGCAGTTGGACAGGGGAAGGTGGCTACACCTTC
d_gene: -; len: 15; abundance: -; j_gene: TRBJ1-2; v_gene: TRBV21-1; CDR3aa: CASSKEDRGLYGYTF; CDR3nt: TGTGCCAGCAGCAAAGAGGACAGGGGGTTGTATGGCTACACCTTC
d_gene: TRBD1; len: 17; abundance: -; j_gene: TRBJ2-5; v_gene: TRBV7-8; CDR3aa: CASSPPSTGGTGKTQYF; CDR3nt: TGTGCCAGCAGCCCGCCTTCGACAGGGGGTACCGGGAAGACCCAGTACTTC
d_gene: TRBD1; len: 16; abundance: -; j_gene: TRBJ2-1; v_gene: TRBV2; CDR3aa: CASSPTPGQTYNEQFF; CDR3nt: TGTGCCAGCAGTCCTACTCCGGGACAGACCTACAATGAGCAGTTCTTC
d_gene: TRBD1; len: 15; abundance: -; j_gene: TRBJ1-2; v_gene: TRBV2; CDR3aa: CASSLETGGGYGYTF; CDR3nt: TGTGCCAGCAGTCTAGAGACAGGGGGCGGCTATGGCTACACCTTC
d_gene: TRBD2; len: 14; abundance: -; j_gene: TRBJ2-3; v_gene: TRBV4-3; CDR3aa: CASSQDNSGRPQYF; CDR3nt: TGCGCCAGCAGCCAAGATAATAGCGGGAGGCCGCAGTATTTT
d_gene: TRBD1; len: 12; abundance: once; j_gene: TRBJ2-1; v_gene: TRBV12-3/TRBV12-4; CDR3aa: CASSLHRGEQFF; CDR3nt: TGTGCCAGCAGCCTCCACAGGGGCGAGCAGTTCTTC
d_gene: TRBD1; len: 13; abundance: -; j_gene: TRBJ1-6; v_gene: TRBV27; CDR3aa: CASRQGQAAPLHF; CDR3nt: TGTGCCAGCAGACAGGGACAGGCAGCACCCCTCCACTTT
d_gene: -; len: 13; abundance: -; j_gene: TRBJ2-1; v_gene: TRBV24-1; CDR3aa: CATSDPPRDEQFF; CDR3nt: TGTGCCACCAGTGACCCCCCCAGGGATGAGCAGTTCTTC
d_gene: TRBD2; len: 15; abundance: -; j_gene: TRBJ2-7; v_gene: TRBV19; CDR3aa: CASSMVAGGIYEQYF; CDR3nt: TGTGCCAGTAGTATGGTAGCGGGAGGGATCTACGAGCAGTACTTC
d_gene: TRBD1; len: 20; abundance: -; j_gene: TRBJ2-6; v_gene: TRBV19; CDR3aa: CASSITLTGGASPGANVLTF; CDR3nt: TGTGCCAGTAGTATAACCCTTACAGGGGGCGCTTCCCCTGGGGCCAACGTCCTGACTTTC
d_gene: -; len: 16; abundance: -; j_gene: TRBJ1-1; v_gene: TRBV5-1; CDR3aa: CASEKGERLANTEAFF; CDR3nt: TGCGCCAGCGAAAAGGGGGAAAGACTCGCGAACACTGAAGCTTTCTTT
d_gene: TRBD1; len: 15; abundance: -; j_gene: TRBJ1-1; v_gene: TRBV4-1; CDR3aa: CASSQDDRGDTEAFF; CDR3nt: TGCGCCAGCAGCCAAGACGACAGGGGAGACACTGAAGCTTTCTTT
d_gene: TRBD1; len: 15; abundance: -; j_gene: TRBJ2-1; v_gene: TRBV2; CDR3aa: CASITGGYPYNEQFF; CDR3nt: TGTGCCAGCATAACAGGGGGGTACCCCTACAATGAGCAGTTCTTC
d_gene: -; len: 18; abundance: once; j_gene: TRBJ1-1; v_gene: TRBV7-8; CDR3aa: CASSLSGESDRMGTEAFF; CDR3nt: TGTGCCAGCAGCTTATCCGGTGAGAGCGACAGGATGGGCACTGAAGCTTTCTTT
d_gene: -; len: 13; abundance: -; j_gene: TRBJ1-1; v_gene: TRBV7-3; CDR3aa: CASSRGMGEGAFF; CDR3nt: TGTGCCAGCAGCCGAGGCATGGGGGAGGGAGCTTTCTTT
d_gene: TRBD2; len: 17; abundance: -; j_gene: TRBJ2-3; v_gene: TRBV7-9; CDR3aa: CASSLVGTSGDTDTQYF; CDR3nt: TGTGCCAGCAGCTTAGTGGGGACTAGCGGTGACACAGATACGCAGTATTTT
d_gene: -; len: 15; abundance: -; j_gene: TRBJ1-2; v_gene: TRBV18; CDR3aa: CASSPQSGNIYGYTF; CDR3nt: TGTGCCAGCTCACCACAATCAGGAAATATCTATGGCTACACCTTC
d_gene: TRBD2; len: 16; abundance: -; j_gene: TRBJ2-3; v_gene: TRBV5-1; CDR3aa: CASSLPAGLESDTQYF; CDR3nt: TGCGCCAGCAGCCTACCAGCGGGATTAGAGTCAGATACGCAGTATTTT
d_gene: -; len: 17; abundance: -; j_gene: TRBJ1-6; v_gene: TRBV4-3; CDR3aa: CASSQAPRGSYNSPLHF; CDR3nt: TGCGCCAGCAGCCAAGCCCCCAGGGGTTCCTATAATTCACCCCTCCACTTT
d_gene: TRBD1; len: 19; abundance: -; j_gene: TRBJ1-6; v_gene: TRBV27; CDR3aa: CASRQTGTGILSYNSPLHF; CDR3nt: TGTGCCAGCAGACAGACCGGGACAGGGATTTTGAGCTATAATTCACCCCTCCACTTT